The next 24 T cell receptor beta chains were all read from a single sample in a study of blood T cells in healthy people across ages. A sample-barcoded 5' primer and a J-beta primer mix were used in a second PCR of roughly 7 to 12 cycles. TCRdb fed the 5' RACE reads into MiXCR, producing one record per CDR3 protein. The sample lists 630,000 or so distinct CDR3 sequences, roughly 32% seen once, with 15% in the top ten. The sample comprised blood. These receptor sequences come from a woman older than 75 in good health.

This clonotype was counted at least ten times. The J gene is TRBJ2-1, the V gene TRBV7-9; TRBD2 aligns across 7 bases. Unmatched junction bases numbered 7, after V lost 5 bases and J lost 6 bases. The CDR3 is 14 residues long. The germline V gene encodes CDR1 SEHNR and CDR2 FQNEAQ (reference sequence). CDR3 nucleotide sequence: TGTGCCAGCAGCCGGACCGGGACTACCAATGAGCAGTTCTTC. It translates to CASSRTGTTNEQFF. Combining the CDR3 with reference TRBV7-9 and TRBJ2-1 gives the whole variable domain DTGVSQNPRHKITKRGQNVTFRCDPISEHNRLYWYRQTLGQGPEFLTYFQNEAQLEKSRLLSDRFSAERPKGSFSTLEIQRTEQGDSAMYLCASSRTGTTNEQFFGPGTRLTVL.

At least ten counts were recorded for this clonotype. The V gene is TRBV19, the J gene TRBJ2-3; 9 bases are a match to TRBD2. This CDR3 has 19 amino acids. Germline V lookup: CDR1 LNHDA, CDR2 SQIVND (reference sequence). V lost 7 bases to trimming and J lost 6 bases; unmatched junction nucleotides: 23. CDR3 nucleotides: TGTGCCAGTACCCCTCGAGCGGGGGGCTTTTCCGGAGATTTGGATACGCAGTATTTT. Amino acid sequence: CASTPRAGGFSGDLDTQYF.

The chain uses TRBV4-1 and TRBJ1-5, with 12 nucleotides matching TRBD1. This CDR3 contains 17 residues. The germline CDR1 and CDR2 sequences are MGHRA and YSYEKL. J gave up 8 bases and V 2 bases, and 10 bases lay outside the gene matches. DNA of the CDR3: TGCGCCAGCAGCCAATTTCCGGGACAGGGGGCTCTGGAGCCCCAGCATTTT. Amino acids: CASSQFPGQGALEPQHF.

Only one count was recorded for this clonotype. This rearrangement joins TRBV5-1 to TRBJ1-1; D may be TRBD1 (5 bases). CDR3 length: 16 amino acids. The ends were cut back, 6 bases at V and 1 base at J, with 19 bases in the middle. CDR1 is SGHRS, CDR2 YFSETQ, per germline. The CDR3 loop is CASTLNQPQANTEAFF. Here the CDR3 DNA reads TGCGCCAGCACACTAAATCAACCACAGGCGAACACTGAAGCTTTCTTT.

This clonotype was counted a few times. J is TRBJ1-2 and V is TRBV2, with a possible D match to TRBD1 (5 bases). This CDR3 has 14 residues. Trimming removed 7 bases from V and 2 bases from J, with 14 bases in between. Germline V CDR1 and CDR2: SNHLY, FYNNEI. CDR3 DNA: TGTGCCAGCACTCCCCAGGGTTTCAACTATGGCTACACCTTC. This sequence encodes CASTPQGFNYGYTF.

There are many counts of this clonotype. The chain combines TRBV12-3 or TRBV12-4 with TRBJ2-3, with D perhaps TRBD1 (5 bases). Trimming removed 6 bases at V and 2 bases at J, with 12 bases between. The length of the CDR3 is 14 residues. The CDR3 nucleotides are TGTGCCAGCAGGCCGACAGCGAACACAGATACGCAGTATTTT. Amino acid sequence: CASRPTANTDTQYF.

This clonotype was observed at least ten times. The chain combines TRBV29-1 with TRBJ1-1; tentatively, D is TRBD1 (6 bases). V was clipped by 2 bases and J by 6 bases, with 22 bases between them. Germline V gene data show CDR1 as SQVTM and CDR2 as ANQGSEA. The CDR3 loop spans 16 amino acids. The CDR3 DNA follows: TGCAGCGTTGAAACAGGGCAGGGGAACTTTGGGGCTGAAGCTTTCTTT. This encodes CSVETGQGNFGAEAFF.

This clonotype appeared a few times. V is TRBV27 and J is TRBJ1-5, with 7 nucleotides matching TRBD1. The junction had 7 bases not matched to a gene; V was cut back by 6 bases and J by 2 bases. The CDR3 has 15 residues. The germline gives CDR1 MNHEY, CDR2 SMNVEV (reference sequence). Here the CDR3 DNA reads TGTGCCAGCAGAAACAGGGGTGGAGGCAATCAGCCCCAGCATTTT. Amino acids: CASRNRGGGNQPQHF.

The chain combines TRBV20-1 with TRBJ2-3, with no clear D. The DNA end favors TRBJ1-5, so the J call may be wrong. From germline, CDR1 is DFQATT and CDR2 SNEGSKA (reference sequence). This CDR3 has 15 amino acids. DNA for the CDR3: TGCAGTGCTAGGTCGGGGAACCGACGCACAGATACGCAGCATTTT. Amino acid sequence: CSARSGNRRTDTQHF.

This clonotype was seen ten or more times. The chain couples TRBV20-1 to TRBJ2-1; D is unresolved. The germline V gene has CDR1 DFQATT and CDR2 SNEGSKA (reference sequence). The germline V and J ends were trimmed by 3 bases and 5 bases, with 14 bases remaining between them. The CDR3 has 14 residues. CDR3 nucleotides: TGCAGTGCTAGTCTGGGGTTGAGAGACAATGAGCAGTTCTTC. It codes for CSASLGLRDNEQFF.

This clonotype was detected only once. V and J are TRBV12-3 or TRBV12-4 and TRBJ1-4; 7 positions agree with TRBD1. Germline trimming cut 5 bases from V and 4 bases from J; bases unmatched to any gene: 7. This CDR3 contains 15 residues. The DNA of the CDR3 is TGTGCCAGCAGTGAAACAGGGGTGATTAATGAAAAACTGTTTTTT. Protein product: CASSETGVINEKLFF.

This clonotype was observed a handful of times. Possible read error: a much larger clone is one base away. The chain recombines TRBV5-1 with TRBJ1-4, with 8 bases identical to TRBD1. The CDR3 spans 14 residues. Germline V gene sequence: CDR1 SGHRS, CDR2 YFSETQ. CDR3 sequence: CASSLGTGYGKRFF. In DNA form, the CDR3 reads TGCGCCAGCAGCCTAGGGACAGGTTACGGAAAACGGTTTTTT.

The chain employs TRBV5-1 and TRBJ2-5; 9 bases agree with TRBD1. V lost 4 bases and J lost 7; bases outside the gene matches: 8. The V gene's germline CDR1 is SGHRS and CDR2 YFSETQ. The CDR3 runs to 14 residues. CDR3 DNA sequence: TGCGCCAGCAGCGCGGGACAGGGAAGGGGGACCCAGTACTTC. Translating it yields CASSAGQGRGTQYF.

This clonotype was observed many times. The chain combines TRBV7-8 with TRBJ2-3; D perhaps matches TRBD2 (6 bases). The length of the CDR3 is 15 residues. V lost 5 bases, J lost 2 bases, and 14 bases lay in between. Germline V gene sequence: CDR1 SGHVS, CDR2 FQNEAQ. CDR3 sequence (DNA): TGTGCCAGCAGCCGCGCCGGCGGGATCACAGATACGCAGTATTTT. This sequence encodes CASSRAGGITDTQYF.

This clonotype was counted only a few times. A much larger clone lies one base from this, so it may be a read error. This chain uses TRBV15 with TRBJ2-7, with D tentatively TRBD1 or TRBD2 (5 bases each). The CDR3 totals 14 residues. The ends were cut back, 5 bases at V and 7 bases at J, with 18 bases in the middle. In germline, CDR1 is LNHNV, CDR2 YYDKDF (reference sequence). This CDR3 reads CATSRRDPRNEQYF. The CDR3 bases are TGTGCCACCAGCCGTCGGGACCCCAGAAATGAGCAGTACTTC.

This clonotype has at least ten counts. J is TRBJ1-5 and V is TRBV7-9; no reliable D call. The CDR3 has 14 amino acids. Looked up from germline, CDR1 is SEHNR and CDR2 is FQNEAQ (reference sequence). Trimming shortened V by 1 base and J by 1 base, and 5 bases separated the two germline ends. The CDR3 loop reads CASSLVDSNQPQHF. DNA for the CDR3: TGTGCCAGCAGCTTAGTGGACAGCAATCAGCCCCAGCATTTT.

V and J are TRBV3-1 and TRBJ1-1; 11 bases align to TRBD1. V shed 4 bases, J shed 7 bases, and the junction held 8 bases outside the gene matches. CDR3 length equals 15 residues. The germline CDR1 and CDR2 sequences are LGHDT and YNNKEL (reference sequence). The CDR3: CASSRRTGGAGEAFF. CDR3 DNA sequence: TGTGCCAGCAGCCGCCGGACAGGGGGCGCCGGTGAAGCTTTCTTT.

This clonotype showed up many times. The chain has TRBV30 and TRBJ1-4; maybe TRBD1 (6 bases). The CDR3 runs to 12 residues. The germline gives CDR1 GTSNPN, CDR2 SVGIG (reference sequence). Deletions cut 7 bases from V and 4 bases from J, with 10 bases between. CDR3 DNA sequence: TGTGCCTCGACAGGTTTTAATGAAAAACTGTTTTTT. Translation gives CASTGFNEKLFF.

The sample holds a few counts of this clonotype. The chain joins TRBV6-2 or TRBV6-3 to TRBJ1-4, with D perhaps TRBD1 (5 bases). Germline values: CDR1 MNHEY, CDR2 SVGEGT. There are 14 residues in the CDR3. The V end was cut by 6 bases, the J end by 5 bases, with 13 bases between. CDR3 DNA sequence: TGTGCCAGCAGGCTCTCCGGACAAAATGAAAAACTGTTTTTT. The encoded protein is CASRLSGQNEKLFF.

This clonotype was seen ten or more times. The V call is TRBV20-1, the J call TRBJ1-2; D gene ambiguous. Trimming cost V 0 bases and J 1 base, with 15 bases left between them. The CDR3 spans 16 residues. The V gene's germline CDR1 is DFQATT and CDR2 SNEGSKA (reference sequence). CDR3 sequence: CSARDLGRGDNYGYTF. CDR3 in DNA: TGCAGTGCTAGAGATCTGGGGAGAGGAGATAACTATGGCTACACCTTC.

This sequence joins TRBV12-3 or TRBV12-4 and TRBJ1-3, with D possibly being TRBD1 (6 bases). The CDR3 runs 14 residues. V lost 7 bases, J lost 2 bases, and 12 bases lay in between. This CDR3 is CASIRPGAGNTIYF. DNA for the CDR3: TGTGCCAGCATAAGGCCAGGGGCTGGAAACACCATATATTTT.

This clonotype was counted ten times or more. This chain uses TRBV10-3 with TRBJ2-1; 7 bases are a match to TRBD2. Germline V gene lookup returns CDR1 ENHRY and CDR2 SYGVKD. The CDR3 sequence is 15 residues long. The ends lost 10 bases at V and 7 bases at J; junction bases unmatched: 16. CDR3 in amino acids: CATGSSSGGNNEQFF. The DNA for the CDR3 is TGTGCCACCGGGTCATCCTCGGGGGGAAATAATGAGCAGTTCTTC.

The chain recombines TRBV7-2 with TRBJ2-5, with D hard to call. The CDR3 has 16 amino acids. Germline CDR1 SGHTA, CDR2 FQGNSA. The V gene lost 1 base and the J gene lost 7 bases, with 19 bases spanning the gap. The CDR3 reads CASSLELGPARGTQYF. The CDR3 DNA is TGTGCCAGCAGCTTAGAGTTAGGGCCGGCCCGAGGGACCCAGTACTTC. Drawing the rest from reference TRBV7-2 and TRBJ2-5, the complete variable domain is GAGVSQSPSNKVTEKGKDVELRCDPISGHTALYWYRQSLGQGLEFLIYFQGNSAPDKSGLPSDRFSAERTGGSVSTLTIQRTQQEDSAVYLCASSLELGPARGTQYFGPGTRLLVL.

This clonotype was counted at least ten times. The V and J genes are TRBV7-2 and TRBJ2-3; 15 bases are shared with TRBD2. The CDR3 is made up of 19 amino acids. Germline V gene lookup returns CDR1 SGHTA and CDR2 FQGNSA. J was trimmed by 5 bases and V by 1 base; bases with no gene match: 10. The DNA for the CDR3 is TGTGCCAGCAGCTTAGAAGGGCGGGGGACTAGCGGGGGGAGAGATACGCAGTATTTT. This gives the protein CASSLEGRGTSGGRDTQYF.